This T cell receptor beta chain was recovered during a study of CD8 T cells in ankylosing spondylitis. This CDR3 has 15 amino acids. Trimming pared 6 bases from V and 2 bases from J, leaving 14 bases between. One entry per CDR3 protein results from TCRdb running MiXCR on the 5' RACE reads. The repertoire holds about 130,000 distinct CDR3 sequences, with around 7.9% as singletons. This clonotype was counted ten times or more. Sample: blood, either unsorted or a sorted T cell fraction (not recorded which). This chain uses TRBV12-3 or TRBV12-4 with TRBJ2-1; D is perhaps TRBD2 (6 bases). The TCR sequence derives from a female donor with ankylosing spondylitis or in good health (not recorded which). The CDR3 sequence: CASSRSGDPYNEQFF. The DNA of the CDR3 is TGTGCCAGCAGCCGATCGGGGGACCCCTACAATGAGCAGTTCTTC.